What follows is one T cell receptor beta chain and its context. The data stem from a study of blood T cell repertoires in COVID-19. About the study: COVID-19 samples from acute and convalescent phases originated in the United States, Italy and Spain. In each case, the material was cDNA or gDNA derived from T cells, B-cell-depleted T cells, or PBMCs.

Original handling: It was from reference gene primer amplification that nucleated cell counts were estimated. Method: immunoSEQ multiplex PCR; TCRdb's copy keeps in-frame clones and lacks some. D and trimming were read from the DNA, whereas the V and J calls and clone size are those reported in that table. The profile shows under 75,000 clones, roughly 81% of them singletons. The sequencing input was peripheral blood. This clonotype was sampled from a man at least 80 years old with acute or convalescent COVID-19.

In DNA, the CDR3 is TGTGCCAGCAGGCCGACTAGCGGGAGAGCGGCCGGGGAGCTGTTTTTT. It encodes CASRPTSGRAAGELFF. The rearrangement uses TRBV2 and TRBJ2-2; TRBD2 matches at 12 bases. The length of the CDR3 is 16 residues. The V gene's germline CDR1 is SNHLY and CDR2 FYNNEI. The ends lost 6 bases at V and 6 bases at J; junction bases unmatched: 8.